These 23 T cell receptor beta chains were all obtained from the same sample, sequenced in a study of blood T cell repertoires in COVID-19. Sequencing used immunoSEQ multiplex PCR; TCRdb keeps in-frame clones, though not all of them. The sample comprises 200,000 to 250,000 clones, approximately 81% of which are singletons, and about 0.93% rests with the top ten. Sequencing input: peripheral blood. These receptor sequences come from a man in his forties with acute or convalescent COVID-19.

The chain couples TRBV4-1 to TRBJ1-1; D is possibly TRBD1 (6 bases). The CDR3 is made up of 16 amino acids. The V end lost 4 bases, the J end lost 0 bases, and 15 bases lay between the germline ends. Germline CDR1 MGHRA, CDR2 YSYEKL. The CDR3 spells CASSRTSRGMNTEAFF. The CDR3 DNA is TGCGCCAGCAGCCGCACCTCGAGGGGGATGAACACTGAAGCTTTCTTT.

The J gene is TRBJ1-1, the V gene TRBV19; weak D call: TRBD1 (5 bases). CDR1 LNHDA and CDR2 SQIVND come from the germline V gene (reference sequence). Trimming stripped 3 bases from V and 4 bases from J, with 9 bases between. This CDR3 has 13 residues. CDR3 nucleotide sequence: TGTGCCAGTAGTATTAACCAGGGCACTGAAGCTTTCTTT. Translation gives CASSINQGTEAFF.

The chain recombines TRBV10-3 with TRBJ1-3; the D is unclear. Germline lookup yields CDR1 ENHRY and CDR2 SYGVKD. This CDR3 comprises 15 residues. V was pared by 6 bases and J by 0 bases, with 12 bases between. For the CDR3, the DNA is TGTGCCATCAGAAACAGTATTCACTCTGGAAACACCATATATTTT. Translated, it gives CAIRNSIHSGNTIYF.

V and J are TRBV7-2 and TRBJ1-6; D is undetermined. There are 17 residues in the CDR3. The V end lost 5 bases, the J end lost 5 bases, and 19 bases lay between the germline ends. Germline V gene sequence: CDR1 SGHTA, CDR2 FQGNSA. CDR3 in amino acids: CASSAPNPGRNNSPLHF. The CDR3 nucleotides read TGTGCCAGCAGCGCGCCGAACCCGGGTAGGAATAATTCACCCCTCCACTTT.

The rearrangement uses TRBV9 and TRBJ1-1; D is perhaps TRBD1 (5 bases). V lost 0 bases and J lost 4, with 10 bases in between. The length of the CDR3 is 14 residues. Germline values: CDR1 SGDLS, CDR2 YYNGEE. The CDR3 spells CASSVGGGTTEAFF. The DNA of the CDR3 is TGTGCCAGCAGCGTAGGCGGGGGGACCACTGAAGCTTTCTTT.

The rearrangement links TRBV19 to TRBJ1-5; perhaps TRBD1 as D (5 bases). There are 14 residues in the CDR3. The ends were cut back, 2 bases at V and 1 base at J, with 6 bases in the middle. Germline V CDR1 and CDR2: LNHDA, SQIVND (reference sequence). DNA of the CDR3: TGTGCCAGTAGTATAACAGGCAGCAATCAGCCCCAGCATTTT. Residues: CASSITGSNQPQHF.

The CDR3 region has the DNA TGTGCCAGCAGCCAGGACACTCTGGCAGAGCAGTACTTC. Its translation is CASSQDTLAEQYF. The gene calls are TRBV7-3 and TRBJ2-7; D perhaps matches TRBD1 (5 bases). This CDR3 spans 13 amino acids. Trimming removed 5 bases from V and 7 bases from J, with 15 bases in between. Germline loops: CDR1 SGHTA, CDR2 FQGTGA.

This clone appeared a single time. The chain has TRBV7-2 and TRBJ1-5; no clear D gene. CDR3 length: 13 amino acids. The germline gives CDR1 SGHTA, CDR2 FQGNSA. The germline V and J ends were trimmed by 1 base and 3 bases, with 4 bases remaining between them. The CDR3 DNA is TGTGCCAGCAGCTTAGAACACAATCAGCCCCAGCATTTT. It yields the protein CASSLEHNQPQHF.

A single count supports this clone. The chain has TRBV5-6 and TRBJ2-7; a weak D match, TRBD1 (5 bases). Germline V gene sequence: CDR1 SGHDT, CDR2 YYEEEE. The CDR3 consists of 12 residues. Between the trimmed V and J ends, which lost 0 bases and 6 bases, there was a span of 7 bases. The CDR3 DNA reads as TGTGCCAGCAGCTTGGCCAGGGCCGAGCAGTACTTC. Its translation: CASSLARAEQYF.

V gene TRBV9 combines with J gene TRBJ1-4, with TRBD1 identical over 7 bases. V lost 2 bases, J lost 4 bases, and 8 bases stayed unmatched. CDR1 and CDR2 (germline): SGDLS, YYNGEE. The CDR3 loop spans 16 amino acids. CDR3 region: CASSVYPTGINEKLFF. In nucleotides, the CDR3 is TGTGCCAGCAGCGTGTATCCGACAGGGATTAATGAAAAACTGTTTTTT.

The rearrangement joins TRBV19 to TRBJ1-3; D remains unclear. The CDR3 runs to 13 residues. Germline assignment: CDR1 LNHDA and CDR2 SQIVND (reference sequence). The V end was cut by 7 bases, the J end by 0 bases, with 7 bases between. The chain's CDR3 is CASKYSSGNTIYF. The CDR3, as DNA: TGTGCCAGTAAATACAGCTCTGGAAACACCATATATTTT.

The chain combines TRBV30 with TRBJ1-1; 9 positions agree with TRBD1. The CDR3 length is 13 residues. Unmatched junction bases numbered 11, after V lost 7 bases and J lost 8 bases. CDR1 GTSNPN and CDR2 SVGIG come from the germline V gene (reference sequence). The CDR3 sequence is CASDRGQFREAFF. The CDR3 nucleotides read TGTGCCTCGGACAGGGGCCAGTTTCGCGAAGCTTTCTTT.

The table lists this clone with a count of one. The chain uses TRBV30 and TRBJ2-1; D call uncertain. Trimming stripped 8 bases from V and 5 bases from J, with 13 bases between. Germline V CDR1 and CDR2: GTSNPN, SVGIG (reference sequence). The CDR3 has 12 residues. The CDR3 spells CAERRVNNEQFF. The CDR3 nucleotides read TGTGCCGAACGCCGCGTAAACAATGAGCAGTTCTTC.

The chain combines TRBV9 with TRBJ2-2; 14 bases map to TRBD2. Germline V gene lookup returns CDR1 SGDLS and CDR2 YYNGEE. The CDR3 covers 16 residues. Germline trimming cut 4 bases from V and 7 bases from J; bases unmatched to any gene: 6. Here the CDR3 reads CASSLGTSGGNGELFF. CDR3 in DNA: TGTGCCAGCAGCCTCGGGACTAGCGGGGGTAACGGGGAGCTGTTTTTT.

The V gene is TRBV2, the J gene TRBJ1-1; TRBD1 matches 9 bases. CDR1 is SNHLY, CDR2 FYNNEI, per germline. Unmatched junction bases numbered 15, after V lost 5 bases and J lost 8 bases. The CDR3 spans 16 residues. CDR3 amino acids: CASSNGAGQGGKEAFF. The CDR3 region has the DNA TGTGCCAGCAGTAATGGCGCGGGACAGGGCGGGAAAGAAGCTTTCTTT.

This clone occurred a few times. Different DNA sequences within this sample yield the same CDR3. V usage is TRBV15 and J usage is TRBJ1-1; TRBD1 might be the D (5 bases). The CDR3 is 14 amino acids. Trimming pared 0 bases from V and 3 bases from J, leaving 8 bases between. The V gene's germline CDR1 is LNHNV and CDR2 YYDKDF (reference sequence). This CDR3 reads CATSREGRDTEAFF. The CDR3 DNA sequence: TGTGCCACCAGCAGAGAGGGCAGGGACACTGAAGCTTTCTTT.

DNA for the CDR3: TGTGCCAGCAGCTTGTCCGTAGGCACAGATACGCAGTATTTT. Encoded protein: CASSLSVGTDTQYF. The chain couples TRBV5-6 to TRBJ2-3; D is uncertain. The V end lost 1 base, the J end lost 1 base, and 7 bases lay between the germline ends. CDR1 and CDR2 (germline): SGHDT, YYEEEE. This CDR3 comprises 14 residues.

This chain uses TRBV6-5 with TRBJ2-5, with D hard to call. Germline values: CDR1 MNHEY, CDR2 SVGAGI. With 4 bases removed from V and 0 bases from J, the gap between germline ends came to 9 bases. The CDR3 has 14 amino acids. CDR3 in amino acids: CASSSPGHQETQYF. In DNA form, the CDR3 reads TGTGCCAGCAGTTCCCCTGGGCACCAAGAGACCCAGTACTTC.

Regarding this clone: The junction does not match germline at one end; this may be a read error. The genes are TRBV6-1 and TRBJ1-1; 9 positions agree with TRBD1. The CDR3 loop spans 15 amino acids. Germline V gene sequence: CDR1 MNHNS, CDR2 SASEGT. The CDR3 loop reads CASNEQGAGDTEAFF. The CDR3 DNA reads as TGTGCCAGCAATGAACAGGGGGCTGGGGACACTGAAGCTTTCTTT.

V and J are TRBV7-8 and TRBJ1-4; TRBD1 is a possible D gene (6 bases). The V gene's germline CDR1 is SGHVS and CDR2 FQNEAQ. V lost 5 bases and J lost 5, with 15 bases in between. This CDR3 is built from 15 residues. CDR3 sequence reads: CASSPTGLQNEKLFF. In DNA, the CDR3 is TGTGCCAGCAGCCCTACAGGGCTCCAAAATGAAAAACTGTTTTTT.

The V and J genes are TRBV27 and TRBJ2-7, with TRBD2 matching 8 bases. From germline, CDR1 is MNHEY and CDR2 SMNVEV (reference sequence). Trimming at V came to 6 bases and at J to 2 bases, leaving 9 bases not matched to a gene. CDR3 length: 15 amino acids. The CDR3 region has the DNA TGTGCCAGCAGCCCCTGGGCGGGGGGCACCTACGAGCAGTACTTC. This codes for CASSPWAGGTYEQYF.

CDR3 bases: TGCAGTGCTAGTCCAGATACGGGGGGGGATTCACCCCTCCACTTT. It is translated as CSASPDTGGDSPLHF. The gene calls are TRBV20-1 and TRBJ1-6; possibly TRBD1 for D (5 bases). Germline V CDR1 and CDR2: DFQATT, SNEGSKA (reference sequence). V lost 3 bases to trimming and J lost 8 bases, with 17 bases between them. The CDR3 sequence is 15 residues long.

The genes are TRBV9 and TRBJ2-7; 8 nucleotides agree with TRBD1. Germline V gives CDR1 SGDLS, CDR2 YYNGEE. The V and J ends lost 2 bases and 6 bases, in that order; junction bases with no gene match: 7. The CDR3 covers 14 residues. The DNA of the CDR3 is TGTGCCAGCAGCGTGACAGGGGACCCTTCCGAGCAGTACTTC. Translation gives CASSVTGDPSEQYF.